This T cell receptor beta chain comes out of a study of CD8+ T cells in alopecia areata. Across the study: Among treated patients, severity was scored by affected scalp area percentage.

Study findings and constraints: Possibly as an HLA-related effect, TCR sharing across patients appeared less clear than in mice. Persistence in scalp and blood during tofacitinib was observed for many expanded lesional clones.

Indicated treatment: oral pan-JAK inhibitor, 5-10 mg twice daily. Alopecia areata patients provided lesional scalp punch biopsies and peripheral blood, both collected for the study. V lost 5 bases to trimming and J lost 1 base, with 14 bases between them. The CDR3 contains 16 residues. The germline CDR1 and CDR2 sequences are SGHVS and FQNEAQ. The sequencing template was cDNA reverse transcribed from extracted RNA. Only in-frame clones appear in the TCRdb table, and some are missing; sequencing was by immunoSEQ multiplex PCR. This sample has some 99,000 clones; 50% to 75% occur once, and the top ten carry 15% to 19%. With respect to this clone: No antigen is known for it.

This sample comprised CD8+ T cells sorted from blood, obtained at week 4, from a patient treated with tofacitinib. The chain uses TRBV7-8 and TRBJ2-2, with D possibly being TRBD1 (5 bases). This clonotype was sampled from a human donor with alopecia areata. In nucleotides, the CDR3 is TGTGCCAGCAGCGCCGACAGTATTCAGAACACCGGGGAGCTGTTTTTT. Its translation: CASSADSIQNTGELFF.